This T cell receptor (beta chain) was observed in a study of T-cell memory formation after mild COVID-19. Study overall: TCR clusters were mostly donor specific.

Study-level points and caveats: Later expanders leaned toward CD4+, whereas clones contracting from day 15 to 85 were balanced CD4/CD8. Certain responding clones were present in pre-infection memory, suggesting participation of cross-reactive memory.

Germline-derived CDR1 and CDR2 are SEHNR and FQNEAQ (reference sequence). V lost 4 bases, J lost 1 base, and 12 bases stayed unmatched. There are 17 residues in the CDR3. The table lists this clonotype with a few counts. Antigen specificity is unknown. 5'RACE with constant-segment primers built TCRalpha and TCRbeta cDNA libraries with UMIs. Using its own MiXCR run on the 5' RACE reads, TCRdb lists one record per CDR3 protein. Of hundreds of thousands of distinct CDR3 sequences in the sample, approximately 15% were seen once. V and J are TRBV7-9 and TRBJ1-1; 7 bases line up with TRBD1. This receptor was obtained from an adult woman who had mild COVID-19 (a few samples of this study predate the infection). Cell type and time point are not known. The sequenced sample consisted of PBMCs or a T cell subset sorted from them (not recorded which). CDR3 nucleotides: TGTGCCAGCAGCTCCCAGGGGACAGTTTTTTGGAACACTGAAGCTTTCTTT. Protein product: CASSSQGTVFWNTEAFF.